These 10 T cell receptor beta chains were sequenced from one sample in a study of CD8 T cells in Susac syndrome. A quantity of roughly 0.5 to 1 ug RNA underwent reverse transcription using random hexamers. In TCRdb, the immunoSEQ multiplex PCR reads were re-called with MiXCR into one record per CDR3 protein. This table has around 270,000 distinct CDR3 sequences, around nine tenths appearing once. The sequenced sample consisted of CD8+ T cells from PBMCs. Receptors were obtained from a human donor with multiple sclerosis.

The chain recombines TRBV7-3 with TRBJ2-1, with TRBD2 as a possible D gene (5 bases). V was pared by 0 bases and J by 2 bases, with 8 bases between. The CDR3 spans 15 residues. Germline V gene data show CDR1 as SGHTA and CDR2 as FQGTGA. The CDR3 bases are TGTGCCAGCAGCTTAACCGGGAATACCTACAATGAGCAGTTCTTC. Encoded protein: CASSLTGNTYNEQFF.

This chain's CDR3 is CATSREGYTDTQYF. In DNA form, the CDR3 reads TGTGCCACCAGCAGAGAGGGGTACACAGATACGCAGTATTTT. The chain is built from TRBV15 and TRBJ2-3, with D hard to call. The CDR3 has 14 residues. The germline V gene encodes CDR1 LNHNV and CDR2 YYDKDF (reference sequence). The V gene lost 0 bases and the J gene lost 2 bases, with 6 bases spanning the gap.

The chain employs TRBV18 and TRBJ2-7; D gene unclear. The V end lost 2 bases, the J end lost 1 base, and 9 bases lay between the germline ends. The CDR3 loop spans 14 amino acids. Per the germline V gene, CDR1 is KGHSH and CDR2 is LQKENI. The CDR3 here is CASSPRATSYEQYF. The CDR3 nucleotides read TGTGCCAGCTCACCAAGGGCAACGTCCTACGAGCAGTACTTC.

V is TRBV7-2 and J is TRBJ2-7; D unresolved. Germline V gene data show CDR1 as SGHTA and CDR2 as FQGNSA. The CDR3 is 13 amino acids. V was pared by 0 bases and J by 5 bases, with 8 bases between. DNA for the CDR3: TGTGCCAGCAGCTTAGCGCTTGTGGACGAGCAGTACTTC. It specifies CASSLALVDEQYF.

The CDR3 here is CASSHTPDYGYTF. Here the CDR3 DNA reads TGTGCCAGCAGTCATACCCCAGACTATGGCTACACCTTC. The gene calls are TRBV6-5 and TRBJ1-2; D not resolved. The CDR3 sequence is 13 residues long. Trimming pared 5 bases from V and 3 bases from J, leaving 10 bases between. The germline V gene encodes CDR1 MNHEY and CDR2 SVGAGI.

J is TRBJ2-1 and V is TRBV7-9, with unresolved D. The V end lost 4 bases, the J end lost 12 bases, and 10 bases lay between the germline ends. This CDR3 is built from 11 residues. Germline CDR1 SEHNR, CDR2 FQNEAQ (reference sequence). This CDR3 reads CASSSSDVQFF. The CDR3 DNA sequence: TGTGCCAGCAGCTCCTCGGACGTGCAGTTCTTC.

The V and J genes are TRBV28 and TRBJ2-6; the D gene is possibly TRBD1 (5 bases). This CDR3 is built from 17 residues. CDR1 and CDR2 (germline): MDHEN, SYDVKM. V lost 3 bases, J lost 0 bases, and 12 bases lay in between. CDR3 loop: CASSFVGRPSGANVLTF. The DNA for the CDR3 is TGTGCCAGCAGTTTTGTGGGGCGCCCCTCTGGGGCCAACGTCCTGACTTTC.

This sequence joins TRBV15 and TRBJ2-1; the match to TRBD1 covers 8 bases. Trimming removed 5 bases from V and 4 bases from J; junction bases left unmatched: 4. Germline lookup yields CDR1 LNHNV and CDR2 YYDKDF (reference sequence). The CDR3 consists of 14 residues. Here the CDR3 reads CATSPGGLYNEQFF. CDR3 nucleotides: TGTGCCACCAGCCCAGGGGGCCTATACAATGAGCAGTTCTTC.

In this sample, this clonotype turned up a few times. The chain recombines TRBV7-8 with TRBJ2-7, with 11 bases matching TRBD2. Germline lookup yields CDR1 SGHVS and CDR2 FQNEAQ. The J segment lost 3 bases and the V segment lost 2 bases, leaving 0 bases of the junction unmatched. This CDR3 has 14 amino acids. CDR3 in amino acids: CASSLLAGGYEQYF. CDR3 coding DNA: TGTGCCAGCAGCTTACTAGCGGGGGGCTACGAGCAGTACTTC.

The chain joins TRBV11-2 to TRBJ2-1; D tentatively fits TRBD1 or TRBD2 (6 bases each). This CDR3 is 14 amino acids long. The germline V gene encodes CDR1 SGHAT and CDR2 FQNNGV. V gave up 4 bases and J gave up 5 bases, with 12 bases separating them. The CDR3 sequence is CASSSGAFNNEQFF. The CDR3, as DNA: TGTGCCAGCAGCTCGGGGGCGTTTAACAATGAGCAGTTCTTC.